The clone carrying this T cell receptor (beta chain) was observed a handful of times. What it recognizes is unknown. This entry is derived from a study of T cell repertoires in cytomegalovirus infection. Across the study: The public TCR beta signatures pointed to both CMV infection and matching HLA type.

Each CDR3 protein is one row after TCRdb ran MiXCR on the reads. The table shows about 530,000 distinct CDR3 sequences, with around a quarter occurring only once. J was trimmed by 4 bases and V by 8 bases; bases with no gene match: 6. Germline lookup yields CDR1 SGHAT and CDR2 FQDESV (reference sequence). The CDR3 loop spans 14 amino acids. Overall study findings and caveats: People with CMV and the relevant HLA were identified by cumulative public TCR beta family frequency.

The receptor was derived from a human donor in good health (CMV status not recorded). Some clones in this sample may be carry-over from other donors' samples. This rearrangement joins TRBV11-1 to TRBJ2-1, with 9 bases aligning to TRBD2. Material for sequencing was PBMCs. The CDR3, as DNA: TGTGCCAGCCCTCTAGCGGGGTTATACAATGAGCAGTTCTTC. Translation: CASPLAGLYNEQFF.